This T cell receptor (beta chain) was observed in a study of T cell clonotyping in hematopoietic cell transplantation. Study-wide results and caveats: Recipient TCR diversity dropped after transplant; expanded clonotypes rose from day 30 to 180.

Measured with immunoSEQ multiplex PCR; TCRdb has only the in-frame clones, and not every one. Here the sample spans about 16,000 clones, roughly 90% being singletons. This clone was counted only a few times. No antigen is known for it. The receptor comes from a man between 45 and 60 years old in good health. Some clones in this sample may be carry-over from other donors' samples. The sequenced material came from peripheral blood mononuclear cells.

This CDR3 is CASSNTGASPLHF. DNA for the CDR3: TGTGCCAGCAGTAACACAGGGGCTTCACCCCTCCACTTT. The chain has TRBV6-4 and TRBJ1-6; TRBD1 matches 7 bases. Germline assignment: CDR1 MRHNA and CDR2 SNTAGT. The V and J ends lost 5 bases and 9 bases, in that order; junction bases with no gene match: 4. The CDR3 is 13 amino acids.